This paragraph covers one T cell receptor beta chain sequence. Its antigen is as yet unknown. Each CDR3 protein is one row after TCRdb ran MiXCR on the 5' RACE reads. The sample has around 300,000 distinct CDR3 sequences, 7% to 10% seen once; the top ten hold about 20%. This sample was taken from a study of T-cell memory formation after mild COVID-19. Turning to the study itself: For the most part, TCR clusters were specific to one donor.

CDR1 is MNHEY, CDR2 SVGEGT, per germline. Trimming took 5 bases from V and 8 from J; bases not matched to a gene: 13. The CDR3 length is 16 residues. Study-wide points: For contracting clones, CD4+ ones sat mainly in CM and EM, CD8+ in EMRA.

This rearrangement joins TRBV6-2 or TRBV6-3 to TRBJ1-5; 9 positions agree with TRBD1. The sample taken for sequencing was PBMCs or a T cell subset sorted from them (not recorded which). The clonotype originates from a man aged 18 to 29 who had mild COVID-19 (a few samples of this study predate the infection). Cell type and time point are not known. CDR3 in amino acids: CASSDSDRGLREPQHF. In nucleotides, the CDR3 is TGTGCCAGCAGTGATTCAGACAGGGGGTTAAGAGAGCCCCAGCATTTT.